Detailed here is one T cell receptor (beta chain). Original analysis: Counts of nucleated cells, estimated from reference gene primer amplification, were obtained. Sequenced by immunoSEQ multiplex PCR; TCRdb stores in-frame clones only, minus some. V and J calls and clone size are copied from that table; D and trimming were computed from the DNA. The data show about 440,000 clones, roughly 88% seen once. This entry belongs to a study of blood T cell repertoires in COVID-19. This sequence was found in a man younger than 35 who had recovered from COVID-19. Sequencing was performed on PBMCs or T cells enriched from blood (not recorded which).

The CDR3 DNA reads TGTGCCACCAGCAGGGGTATTCAGGGTAATGAAAAACTGTTTTTT. This sequence encodes CATSRGIQGNEKLFF. The chain has TRBV15 and TRBJ1-4; tentatively, D is TRBD1 (5 bases). The V end was cut by 3 bases, the J end by 4 bases, with 12 bases between. Germline V gene lookup returns CDR1 LNHNV and CDR2 YYDKDF (reference sequence). There are 15 residues in the CDR3.